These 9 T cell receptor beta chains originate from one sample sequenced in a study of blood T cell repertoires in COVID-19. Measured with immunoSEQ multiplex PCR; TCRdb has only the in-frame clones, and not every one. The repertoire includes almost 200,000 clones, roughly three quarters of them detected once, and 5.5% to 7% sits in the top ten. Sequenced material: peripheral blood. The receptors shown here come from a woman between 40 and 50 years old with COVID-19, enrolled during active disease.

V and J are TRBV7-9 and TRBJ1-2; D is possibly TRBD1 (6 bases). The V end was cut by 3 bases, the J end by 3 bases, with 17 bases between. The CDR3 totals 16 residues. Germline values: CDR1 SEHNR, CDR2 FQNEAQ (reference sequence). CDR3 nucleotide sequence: TGTGCCAGCAGCTTCAATAACCCAGGGGCCCACTATGGCTACACCTTC. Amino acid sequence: CASSFNNPGAHYGYTF.

CDR3 sequence: CASRSLTHLNTEAFF. CDR3 DNA: TGTGCCAGTAGATCCCTGACACACCTGAACACTGAAGCTTTCTTT. The rearrangement links TRBV19 to TRBJ1-1, with no clear D. Looked up from germline, CDR1 is LNHDA and CDR2 is SQIVND (reference sequence). The CDR3 is 15 residues long. Trimming removed 6 bases from V and 0 bases from J, with 14 bases in between.

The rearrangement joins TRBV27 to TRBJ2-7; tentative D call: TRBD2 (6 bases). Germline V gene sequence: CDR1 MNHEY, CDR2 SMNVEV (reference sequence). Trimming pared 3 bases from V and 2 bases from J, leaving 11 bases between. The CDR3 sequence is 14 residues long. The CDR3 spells CASSFSGATYEQYF. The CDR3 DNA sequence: TGTGCCAGCAGTTTTTCGGGAGCCACCTACGAGCAGTACTTC.

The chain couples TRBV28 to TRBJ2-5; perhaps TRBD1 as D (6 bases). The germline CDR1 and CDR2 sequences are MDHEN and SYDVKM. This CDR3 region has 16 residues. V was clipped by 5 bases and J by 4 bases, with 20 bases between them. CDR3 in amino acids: CASSPLPTQGLETQYF. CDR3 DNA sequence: TGTGCCAGCAGTCCCTTACCGACACAGGGCCTAGAGACCCAGTACTTC.

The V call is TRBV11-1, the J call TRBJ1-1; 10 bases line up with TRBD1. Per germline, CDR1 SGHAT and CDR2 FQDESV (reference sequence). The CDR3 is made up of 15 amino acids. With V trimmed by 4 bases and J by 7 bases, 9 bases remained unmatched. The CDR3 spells CASSSGTGAAGEAFF. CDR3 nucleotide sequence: TGTGCCAGCAGCTCCGGGACAGGGGCGGCGGGTGAAGCTTTCTTT.

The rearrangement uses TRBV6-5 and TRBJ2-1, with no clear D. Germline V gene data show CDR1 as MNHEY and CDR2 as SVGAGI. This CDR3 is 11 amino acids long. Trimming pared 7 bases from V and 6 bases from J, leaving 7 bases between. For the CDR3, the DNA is TGTGCCAGCATGCCGGGCAATGAGCAGTTCTTC. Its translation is CASMPGNEQFF.

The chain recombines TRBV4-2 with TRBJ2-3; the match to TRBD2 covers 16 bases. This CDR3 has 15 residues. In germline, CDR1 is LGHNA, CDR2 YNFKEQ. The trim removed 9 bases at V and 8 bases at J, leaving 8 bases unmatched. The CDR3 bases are TGTGCCAGTTCCGGGACTAGCGGGGGGGTAGGTACGCAGTATTTT. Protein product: CASSGTSGGVGTQYF.

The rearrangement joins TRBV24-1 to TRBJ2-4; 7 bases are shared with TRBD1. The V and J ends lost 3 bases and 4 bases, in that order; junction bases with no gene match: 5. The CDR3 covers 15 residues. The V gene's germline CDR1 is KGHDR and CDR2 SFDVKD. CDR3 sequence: CATSDPRDRKNIQYF. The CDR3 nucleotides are TGTGCCACCAGTGATCCCCGGGACAGAAAAAACATTCAGTACTTC.

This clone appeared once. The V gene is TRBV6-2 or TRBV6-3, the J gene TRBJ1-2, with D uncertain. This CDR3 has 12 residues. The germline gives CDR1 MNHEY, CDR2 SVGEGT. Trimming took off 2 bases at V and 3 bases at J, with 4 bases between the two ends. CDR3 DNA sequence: TGTGCCAGCAGTTACACAGACTATGGCTACACCTTC. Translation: CASSYTDYGYTF.